One and the same sample provided the 25 T cell receptor beta chains below, sequenced in a study of response to subunit inactivated influenza vaccine. In TCRdb, the RT-PCR reads were re-called with MiXCR into one record per CDR3 protein. The sample records roughly 700,000 distinct CDR3 sequences, approximately 15% being singletons. Source: PBMCs from blood, taken approximately 15 days before vaccination. These receptors all come from a man aged 45-65 years who received an inactivated influenza vaccine.

The chain employs TRBV20-1 and TRBJ2-1; perhaps D is TRBD1 or TRBD2 (5 bases each). V gave up 0 bases and J gave up 10 bases, with 13 bases separating them. This CDR3 spans 13 amino acids. The germline V gene has CDR1 DFQATT and CDR2 SNEGSKA (reference sequence). CDR3 sequence: CSARDEGREEQFF. The CDR3 nucleotides read TGCAGTGCTAGAGATGAGGGGCGCGAAGAGCAGTTCTTC.

The V gene is TRBV27, the J gene TRBJ2-7; possibly TRBD1 for D (6 bases). Per the germline V gene, CDR1 is MNHEY and CDR2 is SMNVEV (reference sequence). V was shortened by 4 bases and J by 3 bases, with 10 bases between the two germline ends. CDR3 size: 13 residues. The CDR3 DNA is TGTGCCAGCAGTTCAGGACAGTACTACGAGCAGTACTTC. It is translated as CASSSGQYYEQYF.

This clonotype was detected a few times. J is TRBJ2-3 and V is TRBV3-1; no clear D. Trimming removed 0 bases from V and 3 bases from J, with 10 bases in between. This CDR3 spans 15 amino acids. In germline, CDR1 is LGHDT, CDR2 YNNKEL (reference sequence). This CDR3 is CASSQDRQPTDTQYF. For the CDR3, the DNA is TGTGCCAGCAGCCAAGATCGGCAGCCTACAGATACGCAGTATTTT.

This clonotype occurred many times. The CDR3 nucleotides are TGCGCCAGCAAGACGACTAGCGGAAACACCGGGGAGCTGTTTTTT. Its translation is CASKTTSGNTGELFF. The chain recombines TRBV5-1 with TRBJ2-2; 9 positions match TRBD2. This CDR3 is built from 15 residues. The V gene end was trimmed by 6 bases and the J gene end by 2 bases; junction bases not matched to a gene: 5. The germline CDR1 and CDR2 sequences are SGHRS and YFSETQ.

This chain links TRBV4-2 with TRBJ1-5; possibly TRBD1 for D (6 bases). CDR3 length: 16 residues. Trimming shortened V by 0 bases and J by 0 bases, and 9 bases separated the two germline ends. Germline assignment: CDR1 LGHNA and CDR2 YNFKEQ. CDR3 sequence: CASSQEGGYSNQPQHF. In DNA, the CDR3 is TGTGCCAGCAGCCAAGAAGGGGGGTATAGCAATCAGCCCCAGCATTTT.

J is TRBJ1-2 and V is TRBV29-1, with TRBD1 as a possible D gene (5 bases). This CDR3 is built from 14 residues. The germline V gene encodes CDR1 SQVTM and CDR2 ANQGSEA. V was pared by 4 bases and J by 0 bases, with 12 bases between. The CDR3 DNA sequence: TGCAGCGTTGCCCCGGGGCCCGCTAACTATGGCTACACCTTC. Residues: CSVAPGPANYGYTF.

The J gene is TRBJ1-2, the V gene TRBV6-2 or TRBV6-3; D is unresolved. The length of the CDR3 is 13 residues. Germline V gene sequence: CDR1 MNHEY, CDR2 SVGEGT. The V end lost 9 bases, the J end lost 4 bases, and 15 bases lay between the germline ends. CDR3 in amino acids: CASTGNQVYGYTF. CDR3 DNA sequence: TGTGCCAGTACGGGGAACCAAGTCTATGGCTACACCTTC.

This clonotype was detected only a few times. V is TRBV10-3 and J is TRBJ2-1; the match to TRBD2 covers 14 bases. Trimming at V came to 1 base and at J to 7 bases, leaving 3 bases not matched to a gene. This CDR3 spans 16 amino acids. Germline-derived CDR1 and CDR2 are ENHRY and SYGVKD. Here the CDR3 DNA reads TGTGCCATCAGTGAGTTGACTAGCGGGGGGGCGAATGAGCAGTTCTTC. Protein sequence: CAISELTSGGANEQFF.

This clonotype was detected many times. V is TRBV10-3 and J is TRBJ1-2, with 10 bases fitting TRBD1. The CDR3 is made up of 14 amino acids. CDR1 ENHRY and CDR2 SYGVKD come from the germline V gene. The V segment lost 6 bases and the J segment 1 base; nucleotides outside the gene matches: 2. The CDR3 spells CAIRRDRGNYGYTF. The CDR3 DNA follows: TGTGCCATCAGGAGGGACAGGGGTAACTATGGCTACACCTTC.

This clonotype turned up a few times. This chain joins TRBV10-3 and TRBJ2-1, with D tentatively TRBD2 (6 bases). Germline CDR1 reads ENHRY; CDR2 reads SYGVKD. Trimming stripped 10 bases from V and 6 bases from J, with 19 bases between. The CDR3 is 14 amino acids. The CDR3: CASRSGLGANEQFF. The CDR3 bases are TGTGCCAGCCGAAGCGGGCTCGGGGCCAATGAGCAGTTCTTC.

This clonotype has just a few counts. This chain uses TRBV15 with TRBJ2-1, with a tentative D call TRBD2 (6 bases). The CDR3 contains 16 residues. Germline V gene data show CDR1 as LNHNV and CDR2 as YYDKDF (reference sequence). Trimming took off 5 bases at V and 4 bases at J, with 18 bases between the two ends. This CDR3 reads CATSGVVGGGYNEQFF. The CDR3 DNA follows: TGTGCCACCAGCGGAGTGGTCGGGGGAGGTTACAATGAGCAGTTCTTC.

This clonotype was detected ten times or more. This rearrangement joins TRBV12-3 or TRBV12-4 to TRBJ1-5; no clear D gene. This CDR3 region has 11 residues. V was pared by 2 bases and J by 4 bases, with 0 bases between. In DNA, the CDR3 is TGTGCCAGCAGTTTAAATCAGCCCCAGCATTTT. It is translated as CASSLNQPQHF.

V gene TRBV4-1 combines with J gene TRBJ2-4; 9 bases are shared with TRBD2. The germline V gene has CDR1 MGHRA and CDR2 YSYEKL. The CDR3 has 21 residues. Losses at the gene ends were 4 bases for V and 0 bases for J; bases not matched to a gene: 19. CDR3 in DNA: TGCGCCAGCAGCCGCCACGGGACTAGCACGAATGAGGGAATAGCCAAAAACATTCAGTACTTC. Translation gives CASSRHGTSTNEGIAKNIQYF.

The gene calls are TRBV12-3 or TRBV12-4 and TRBJ2-1; 12 bases align to TRBD1. V lost 5 bases, J lost 8 bases, and 4 bases stayed unmatched. This CDR3 is built from 14 residues. CDR3 amino acids: CASSPGQGADEQFF. The CDR3, as DNA: TGTGCCAGCAGTCCGGGACAGGGGGCCGATGAGCAGTTCTTC.

This clonotype was seen once. The chain couples TRBV4-2 to TRBJ1-1; D is undetermined. Germline V gene lookup returns CDR1 LGHNA and CDR2 YNFKEQ. The CDR3 loop spans 16 amino acids. V gave up 0 bases and J gave up 0 bases, with 11 bases separating them. The CDR3 sequence is CASSQEFGLLNTEAFF. The CDR3, as DNA: TGTGCCAGCAGCCAAGAATTTGGGCTCTTGAACACTGAAGCTTTCTTT.

This clonotype was found many times. The genes are TRBV6-2 or TRBV6-3 and TRBJ1-1; D uncertain. This CDR3 is 14 amino acids long. Trimming took off 3 bases at V and 1 base at J, with 9 bases between the two ends. CDR1 is MNHEY and CDR2 is SVGEGT in the germline V gene. CDR3 sequence reads: CASSYPGSNTEAFF. The CDR3 DNA is TGTGCCAGCAGTTATCCCGGATCGAACACTGAAGCTTTCTTT.

In this sample, this clonotype turned up a few times. V gene TRBV7-2 combines with J gene TRBJ2-7; a weak D match, TRBD1 (7 bases). V lost 4 bases, J lost 5 bases, and 18 bases lay in between. In germline, CDR1 is SGHTA, CDR2 FQGNSA. This CDR3 has 15 amino acids. CDR3 coding DNA: TGTGCCAGCAGCTGGCTCTCAGGGGGGAGGAACGAGCAGTACTTC. Its translation: CASSWLSGGRNEQYF.

The V and J genes are TRBV6-1 and TRBJ2-2, with D tentatively TRBD1 or TRBD2 (5 bases each). V was cut by 6 bases and J by 2 bases, with 19 bases left in between. Germline V gives CDR1 MNHNS, CDR2 SASEGT. The CDR3 contains 17 residues. The CDR3 nucleotides read TGTGCCAGCAGCAACTTCAGGGAGTGGGATAACACCGGGGAGCTGTTTTTT. Translation: CASSNFREWDNTGELFF.

V is TRBV4-3 and J is TRBJ2-7, with unresolved D. Germline V CDR1 and CDR2: LGHNA, YSLEER. Trimming took 2 bases from V and 2 from J, leaving 28 bases between them. The CDR3 is 20 amino acids. The CDR3 nucleotides are TGCGCCAGCAGCCAAATAGGCGAGGTCTACACTCCCCCAAACACCTACGAGCAGTACTTC. The encoded protein is CASSQIGEVYTPPNTYEQYF.

The rearrangement joins TRBV7-9 to TRBJ2-7; the D gene is possibly TRBD1 (6 bases). The CDR3 extends over 16 amino acids. V lost 5 bases and J 0 bases, leaving 17 bases between the germline ends. The V gene's germline CDR1 is SEHNR and CDR2 FQNEAQ (reference sequence). CDR3 amino acids: CASSRSGGPSSYEQYF. In nucleotides, the CDR3 is TGTGCCAGCAGCCGCTCTGGGGGCCCGTCCTCCTACGAGCAGTACTTC.

The table lists this clonotype with a few counts. This CDR3 is CAWSTGAGNYGYTF. CDR3 DNA: TGTGCCTGGAGTACAGGGGCCGGCAACTATGGCTACACCTTC. This sequence joins TRBV30 and TRBJ1-2, with TRBD1 identical over 7 bases. CDR3 size: 14 residues. V shed 2 bases, J shed 2 bases, and the junction held 5 bases outside the gene matches. Germline V gives CDR1 GTSNPN, CDR2 SVGIG (reference sequence).

The chain uses TRBV10-3 and TRBJ1-2; the match to TRBD1 covers 8 bases. This CDR3 contains 17 residues. Losses at the gene ends were 3 bases for V and 4 bases for J; bases not matched to a gene: 13. Germline values: CDR1 ENHRY, CDR2 SYGVKD. The CDR3 coding sequence is TGTGCCATCAGTGACAGTGCAGGGGGCGGGCGCAGCTATGGCTACACCTTC. This codes for CAISDSAGGGRSYGYTF.

This clonotype turned up a few times. The V and J genes are TRBV7-2 and TRBJ1-4; D is ambiguous. The CDR3 is made up of 15 amino acids. V was cut by 1 base and J by 5 bases, with 11 bases left in between. CDR1 SGHTA and CDR2 FQGNSA come from the germline V gene. As DNA, the CDR3 is TGTGCCAGCAGCTTAGTCGTGGGGATGAATGAAAAACTGTTTTTT. This translates into CASSLVVGMNEKLFF.

The chain joins TRBV28 to TRBJ1-1; no definite D call. This CDR3 region has 13 residues. V lost 4 bases to trimming and J lost 5 bases, with 11 bases between them. CDR1 is MDHEN, CDR2 SYDVKM, per germline. The CDR3 spells CASSSGERTEAFF. The CDR3 coding sequence is TGTGCCAGCAGTTCGGGAGAGCGGACTGAAGCTTTCTTT.

This clonotype was found once. This chain joins TRBV18 and TRBJ2-2, with D unresolved. The CDR3 has 16 residues. V lost 0 bases and J lost 4, with 12 bases in between. CDR1 is KGHSH and CDR2 is LQKENI in the germline V gene. The DNA for the CDR3 is TGTGCCAGCTCACCACCGGGCCTTTCCGTCACCGGGGAGCTGTTTTTT. This codes for CASSPPGLSVTGELFF. The variable domain in full, completed from reference TRBV18 and TRBJ2-2, reads NAGVMQNPRHLVRRRGQEARLRCSPMKGHSHVYWYRQLPEEGLKFMVYLQKENIIDESGMPKERFSAEFPKEGPSILRIQQVVRGDSAAYFCASSPPGLSVTGELFFGEGSRLTVL.